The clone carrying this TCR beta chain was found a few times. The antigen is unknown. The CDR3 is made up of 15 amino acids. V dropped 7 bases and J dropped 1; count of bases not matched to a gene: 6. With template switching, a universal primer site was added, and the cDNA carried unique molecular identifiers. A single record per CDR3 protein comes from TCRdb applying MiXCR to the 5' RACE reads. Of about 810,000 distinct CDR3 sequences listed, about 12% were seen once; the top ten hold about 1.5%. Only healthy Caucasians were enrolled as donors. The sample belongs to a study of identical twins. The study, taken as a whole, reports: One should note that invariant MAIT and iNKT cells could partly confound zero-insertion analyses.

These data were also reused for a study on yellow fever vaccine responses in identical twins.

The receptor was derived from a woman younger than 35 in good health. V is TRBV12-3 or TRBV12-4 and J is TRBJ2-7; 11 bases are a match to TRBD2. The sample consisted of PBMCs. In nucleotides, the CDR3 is TGTGCCAGCACCCTTAGCGGGAGGGCTTCCTACGAGCAGTACTTC. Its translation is CASTLSGRASYEQYF.